The 14 T cell receptor beta chains presented below share a single source sample, sequenced in a study of lymphopenia after photon versus proton radiotherapy. The method was immunoSEQ multiplex PCR; TCRdb's version includes in-frame clones alone and lacks a portion of them. The profile covers about 83,000 clones, with around four fifths appearing a single time and about 1.3% taken by the ten largest. Source: peripheral blood, taken from a patient treated with proton-based radiotherapy. These receptors all stem from a man in his sixties with pancreatic cancer.

The chain uses TRBV2 and TRBJ1-1, with 7 positions matching TRBD1. The germline V gene has CDR1 SNHLY and CDR2 FYNNEI. Germline trimming cut 7 bases from V and 4 bases from J; bases unmatched to any gene: 18. CDR3 length: 17 residues. The CDR3: CASTEGAAGRLGTEAFF. Written as DNA, the CDR3 is TGTGCCAGCACCGAGGGGGCGGCAGGGAGGTTGGGCACTGAAGCTTTCTTT.

This clone came up a few times. This chain connects TRBV19 to TRBJ2-1; weak D call: TRBD2 (5 bases). The CDR3 is made up of 15 amino acids. Germline-derived CDR1 and CDR2 are LNHDA and SQIVND (reference sequence). V was trimmed by 3 bases and J by 2 bases, leaving 11 bases between them. The chain's CDR3 is CASSIGRIPYNEQFF. Written as DNA, the CDR3 is TGTGCCAGTAGTATTGGGAGAATCCCCTACAATGAGCAGTTCTTC.

V gene TRBV30 combines with J gene TRBJ2-6, with D possibly being TRBD2 (6 bases). The germline V and J ends were trimmed by 5 bases and 0 bases, with 17 bases remaining between them. CDR1 is GTSNPN, CDR2 SVGIG, per germline (reference sequence). This CDR3 has 17 amino acids. The DNA of the CDR3 is TGTGCCTGGGAGGGGATGGGACTTCGCTCTGGGGCCAACGTCCTGACTTTC. Translating it yields CAWEGMGLRSGANVLTF.

V and J are TRBV2 and TRBJ1-5; 10 nucleotides align to TRBD1. Germline assignment: CDR1 SNHLY and CDR2 FYNNEI. CDR3 length: 15 residues. Trimming cost V 8 bases and J 6 bases; bases outside gene matches: 10. The CDR3 nucleotides read TGTGCCAGCGGGAAGGGGACAGGGGAAAGTCAGCCCCAGCATTTT. It is translated as CASGKGTGESQPQHF. Full variable domain (remainder filled in from reference TRBV2 and TRBJ1-5): EPEVTQTPSHQVTQMGQEVILRCVPISNHLYFYWYRQILGQKVEFLVSFYNNEISEKSEIFDDQFSVERPDGSNFTLKIRSTKLEDSAMYFCASGKGTGESQPQHFGDGTRLSIL.

The V call is TRBV5-1, the J call TRBJ1-1; D is ambiguous. V was cut by 4 bases and J by 2 bases, with 12 bases left in between. Germline lookup yields CDR1 SGHRS and CDR2 YFSETQ. This CDR3 has 14 residues. CDR3 in amino acids: CASSVAGGNTEAFF. The CDR3 bases are TGCGCCAGCAGCGTGGCCGGCGGTAACACTGAAGCTTTCTTT.

The chain couples TRBV9 to TRBJ2-3; 7 nucleotides agree with TRBD2. The CDR3 totals 14 residues. Germline CDR1 reads SGDLS; CDR2 reads YYNGEE. V lost 2 bases to trimming and J lost 1 base; unmatched junction nucleotides: 1. CDR3 DNA sequence: TGTGCCAGCAGCGTGAGCGGGGGCACAGATACGCAGTATTTT. This gives the protein CASSVSGGTDTQYF.

This clone appeared a single time. The chain carries TRBV5-1 and TRBJ2-1, with TRBD2 as a possible D gene (6 bases). V dropped 2 bases and J dropped 4 bases, with 10 bases sitting between them. The length of the CDR3 is 14 residues. Germline V CDR1 and CDR2: SGHRS, YFSETQ. CDR3 DNA sequence: TGCGCCAGCAGCTTAGGACTACCTTACAATGAGCAGTTCTTC. As protein: CASSLGLPYNEQFF.

The chain joins TRBV11-2 to TRBJ2-1; 8 nucleotides line up with TRBD2. The CDR3 consists of 12 residues. The germline CDR1 and CDR2 sequences are SGHAT and FQNNGV. Losses at the gene ends were 4 bases for V and 9 bases for J; bases not matched to a gene: 2. Here the CDR3 reads CASSSTSAEQFF. CDR3 bases: TGTGCCAGCAGCTCGACTAGCGCTGAGCAGTTCTTC.

This chain joins TRBV28 and TRBJ1-3; D ambiguous. The CDR3 runs 18 residues. V gave up 5 bases and J gave up 0 bases, with 20 bases separating them. In germline, CDR1 is MDHEN, CDR2 SYDVKM. As DNA, the CDR3 is TGTGCCAGCAGTCTGCTGGCAAACCCTGAGAGCTCTGGAAACACCATATATTTT. It codes for CASSLLANPESSGNTIYF.

V and J are TRBV6-6 and TRBJ1-5; the match to TRBD1 covers 8 bases. With 7 bases clipped from V and 7 bases from J, the junction kept 9 bases outside the gene matches. Germline CDR1 MNHNY, CDR2 SVGAGI (reference sequence). This CDR3 contains 14 residues. CDR3 bases: TGTGCCAGCACGGAGACAGGGGTTACACAGCCCCAGCATTTT. Residues: CASTETGVTQPQHF.

The chain employs TRBV11-2 and TRBJ1-3; D is unclear. The CDR3 extends over 15 amino acids. V dropped 1 base and J dropped 2 bases, with 9 bases sitting between them. Germline V gene lookup returns CDR1 SGHAT and CDR2 FQNNGV. CDR3 DNA sequence: TGTGCCAGCAGCTTAGGATTCATCACTGGAAACACCATATATTTT. It yields the protein CASSLGFITGNTIYF.

The rearrangement links TRBV29-1 to TRBJ2-7; D remains ambiguous. Germline values: CDR1 SQVTM, CDR2 ANQGSEA. V was clipped by 6 bases and J by 3 bases, with 18 bases between them. This CDR3 is 14 amino acids long. The CDR3 here is CSVRVGPVYYEQYF. DNA of the CDR3: TGCAGCGTCCGAGTGGGCCCGGTCTACTACGAGCAGTACTTC.

The chain recombines TRBV25-1 with TRBJ2-7, with D perhaps TRBD2 (6 bases). Looked up from germline, CDR1 is MGHDK and CDR2 is SYGVNS. This CDR3 has 15 amino acids. V lost 5 bases and J 2 bases, leaving 16 bases between the germline ends. The CDR3 sequence: CASSLSGLTTYEQYF. The CDR3 DNA sequence: TGTGCCAGCAGTCTTAGCGGACTGACTACCTACGAGCAGTACTTC.

This clone has a handful of counts. The V gene is TRBV7-2, the J gene TRBJ2-2; D ambiguous. CDR1 and CDR2 (germline): SGHTA, FQGNSA. Trimming removed 5 bases at V and 4 bases at J, with 17 bases between. This CDR3 has 16 amino acids. The DNA of the CDR3 is TGTGCCAGCAGCGTTCGGTCACGGCCCTTCACCGGGGAGCTGTTTTTT. The encoded protein is CASSVRSRPFTGELFF.